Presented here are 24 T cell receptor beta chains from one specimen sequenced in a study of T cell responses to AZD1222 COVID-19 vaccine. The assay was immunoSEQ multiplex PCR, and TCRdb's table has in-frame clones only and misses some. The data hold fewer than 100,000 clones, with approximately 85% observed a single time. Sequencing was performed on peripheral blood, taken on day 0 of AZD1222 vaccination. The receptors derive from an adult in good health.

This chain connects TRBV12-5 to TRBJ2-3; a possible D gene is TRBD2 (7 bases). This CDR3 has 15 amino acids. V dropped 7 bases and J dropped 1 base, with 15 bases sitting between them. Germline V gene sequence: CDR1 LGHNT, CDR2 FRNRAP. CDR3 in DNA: TGTGCTAGTGCCCCGGGGGGCGGGCGCACAGATACGCAGTATTTT. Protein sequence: CASAPGGGRTDTQYF.

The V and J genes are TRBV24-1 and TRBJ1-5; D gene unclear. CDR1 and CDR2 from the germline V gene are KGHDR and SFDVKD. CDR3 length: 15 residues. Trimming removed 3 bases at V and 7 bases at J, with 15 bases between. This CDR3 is CATSDVNGPGQPQHF. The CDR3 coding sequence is TGTGCCACCAGTGATGTCAATGGGCCCGGGCAGCCCCAGCATTTT.

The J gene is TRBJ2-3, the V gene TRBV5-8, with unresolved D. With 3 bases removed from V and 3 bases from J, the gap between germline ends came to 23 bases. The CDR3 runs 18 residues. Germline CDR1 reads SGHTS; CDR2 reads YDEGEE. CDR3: CASSSLVWRQKLTDTQYF. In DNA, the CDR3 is TGTGCCAGCAGCTCATTGGTGTGGCGGCAGAAATTGACAGATACGCAGTATTTT.

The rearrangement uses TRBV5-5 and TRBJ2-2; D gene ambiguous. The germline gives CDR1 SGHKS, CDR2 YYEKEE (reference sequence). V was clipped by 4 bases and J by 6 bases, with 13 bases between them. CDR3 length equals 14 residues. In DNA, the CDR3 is TGTGCCAGCAGCCGAATATCACTTGCCGGGGAGCTGTTTTTT. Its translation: CASSRISLAGELFF.

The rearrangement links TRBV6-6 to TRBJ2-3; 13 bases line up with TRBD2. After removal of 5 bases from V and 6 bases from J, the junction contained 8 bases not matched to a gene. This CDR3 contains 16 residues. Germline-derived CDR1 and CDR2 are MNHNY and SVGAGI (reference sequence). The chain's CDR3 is CASSPTSGGYVDTQYF. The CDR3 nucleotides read TGTGCCAGCAGTCCGACTAGCGGGGGGTACGTGGATACGCAGTATTTT.

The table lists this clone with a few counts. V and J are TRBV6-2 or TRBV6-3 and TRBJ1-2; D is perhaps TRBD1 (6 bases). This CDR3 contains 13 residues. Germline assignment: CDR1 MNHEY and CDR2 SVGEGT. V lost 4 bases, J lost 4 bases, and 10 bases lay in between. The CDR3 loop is CASSSQGTYGYTF. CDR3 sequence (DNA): TGTGCCAGCAGTTCTCAGGGGACCTATGGCTACACCTTC.

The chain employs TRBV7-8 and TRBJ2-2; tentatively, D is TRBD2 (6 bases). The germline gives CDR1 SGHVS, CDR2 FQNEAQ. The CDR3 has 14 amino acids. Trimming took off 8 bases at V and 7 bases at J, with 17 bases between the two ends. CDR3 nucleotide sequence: TGTGCCAGCCGGTCAGTGGCGGGGTTCGGGGAGCTGTTTTTT. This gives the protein CASRSVAGFGELFF.

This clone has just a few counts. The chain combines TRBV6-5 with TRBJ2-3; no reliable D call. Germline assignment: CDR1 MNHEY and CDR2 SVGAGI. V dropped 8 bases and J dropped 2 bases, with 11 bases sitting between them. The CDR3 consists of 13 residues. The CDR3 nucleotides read TGTGCCAGCTCGCTCCAGCCCACAGATACGCAGTATTTT. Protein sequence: CASSLQPTDTQYF.

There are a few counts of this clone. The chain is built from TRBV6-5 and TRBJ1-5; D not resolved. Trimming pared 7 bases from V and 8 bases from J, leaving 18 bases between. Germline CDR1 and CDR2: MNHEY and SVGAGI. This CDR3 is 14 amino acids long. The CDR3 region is CASTATLNIEPQHF. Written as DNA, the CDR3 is TGTGCCAGCACCGCAACCCTTAACATCGAGCCCCAGCATTTT.

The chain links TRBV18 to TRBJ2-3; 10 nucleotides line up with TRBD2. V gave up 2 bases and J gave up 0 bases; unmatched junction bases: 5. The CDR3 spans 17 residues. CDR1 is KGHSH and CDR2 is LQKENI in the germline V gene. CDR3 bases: TGTGCCAGCTCACCAAAAGAACTAGCGGGAAGCACAGATACGCAGTATTTT. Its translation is CASSPKELAGSTDTQYF.

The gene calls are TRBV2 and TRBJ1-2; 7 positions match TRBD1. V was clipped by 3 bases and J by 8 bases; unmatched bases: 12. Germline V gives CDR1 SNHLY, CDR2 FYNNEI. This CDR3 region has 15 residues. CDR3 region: CASSETGTASGGYTF. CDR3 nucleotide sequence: TGTGCCAGCAGTGAGACCGGGACAGCGTCGGGCGGCTACACCTTC.

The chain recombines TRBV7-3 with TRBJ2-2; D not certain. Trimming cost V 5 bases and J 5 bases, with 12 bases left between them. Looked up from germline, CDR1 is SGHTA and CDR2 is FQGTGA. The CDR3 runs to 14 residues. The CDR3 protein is CASSRDTLTGELFF. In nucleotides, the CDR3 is TGTGCCAGCAGCCGTGACACGTTAACCGGGGAGCTGTTTTTT.

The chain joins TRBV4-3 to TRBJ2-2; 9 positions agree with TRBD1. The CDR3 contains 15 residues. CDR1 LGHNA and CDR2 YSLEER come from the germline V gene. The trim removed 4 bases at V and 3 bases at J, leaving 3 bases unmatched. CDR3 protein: CASSPWTGDTGELFF. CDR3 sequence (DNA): TGCGCCAGCAGCCCGTGGACAGGGGACACCGGGGAGCTGTTTTTT.

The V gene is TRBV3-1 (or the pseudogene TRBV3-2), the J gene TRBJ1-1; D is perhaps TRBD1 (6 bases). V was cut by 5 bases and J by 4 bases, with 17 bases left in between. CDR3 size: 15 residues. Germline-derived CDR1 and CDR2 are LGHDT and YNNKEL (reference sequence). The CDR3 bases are TGTGCCAGCAGCGGGGGCAGGGGCTGGGGCACTGAAGCTTTCTTT. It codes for CASSGGRGWGTEAFF.

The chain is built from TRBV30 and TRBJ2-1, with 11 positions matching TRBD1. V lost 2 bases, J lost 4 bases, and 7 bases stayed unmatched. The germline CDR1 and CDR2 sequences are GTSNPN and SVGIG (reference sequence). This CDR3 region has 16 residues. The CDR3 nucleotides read TGTGCCTGGAGTCAAGGACAGGGGGCACCTTACAATGAGCAGTTCTTC. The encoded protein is CAWSQGQGAPYNEQFF.

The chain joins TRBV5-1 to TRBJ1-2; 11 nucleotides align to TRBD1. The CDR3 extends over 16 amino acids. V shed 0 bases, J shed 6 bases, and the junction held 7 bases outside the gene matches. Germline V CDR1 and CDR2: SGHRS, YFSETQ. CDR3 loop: CASSLGTGGYGNGYTF. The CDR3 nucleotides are TGCGCCAGCAGCTTGGGGACAGGGGGCTATGGGAATGGCTACACCTTC.

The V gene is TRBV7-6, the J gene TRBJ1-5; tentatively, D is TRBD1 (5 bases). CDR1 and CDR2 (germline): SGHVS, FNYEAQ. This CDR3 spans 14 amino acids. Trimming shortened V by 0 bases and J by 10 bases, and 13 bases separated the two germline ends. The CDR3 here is CASSLAGGADPQHF. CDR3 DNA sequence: TGTGCCAGCAGCTTAGCCGGCGGGGCCGACCCCCAGCATTTT.

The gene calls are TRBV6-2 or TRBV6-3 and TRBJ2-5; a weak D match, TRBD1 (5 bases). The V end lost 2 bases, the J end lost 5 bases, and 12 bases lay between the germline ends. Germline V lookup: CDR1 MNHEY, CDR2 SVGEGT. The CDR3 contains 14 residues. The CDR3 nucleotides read TGTGCCAGCAGTTACATCCAGGGCGATGAGACCCAGTACTTC. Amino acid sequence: CASSYIQGDETQYF.

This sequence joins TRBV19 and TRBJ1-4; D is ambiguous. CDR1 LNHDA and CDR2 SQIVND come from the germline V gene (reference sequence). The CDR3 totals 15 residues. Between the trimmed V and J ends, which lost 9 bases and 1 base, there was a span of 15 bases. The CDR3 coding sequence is TGTGCCAGCAATACTAACAGCAGAACTAATGAAAAACTGTTTTTT. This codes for CASNTNSRTNEKLFF.

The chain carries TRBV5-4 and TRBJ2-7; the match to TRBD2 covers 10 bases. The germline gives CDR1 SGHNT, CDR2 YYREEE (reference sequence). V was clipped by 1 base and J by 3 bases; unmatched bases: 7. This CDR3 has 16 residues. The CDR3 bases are TGTGCCAGCAGCTTGACGCTTAAGCGGGGGGGCTACGAGCAGTACTTC. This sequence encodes CASSLTLKRGGYEQYF.

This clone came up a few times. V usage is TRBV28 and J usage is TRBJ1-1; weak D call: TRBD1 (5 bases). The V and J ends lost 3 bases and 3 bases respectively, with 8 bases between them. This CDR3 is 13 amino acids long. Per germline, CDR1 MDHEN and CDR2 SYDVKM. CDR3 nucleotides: TGTGCCAGCAGTTTTCTAGGGGACACTGAAGCTTTCTTT. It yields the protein CASSFLGDTEAFF.

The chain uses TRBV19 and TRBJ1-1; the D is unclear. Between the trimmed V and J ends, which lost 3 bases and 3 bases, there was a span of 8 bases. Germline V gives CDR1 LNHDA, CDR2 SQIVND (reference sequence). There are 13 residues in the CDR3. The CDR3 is CASSISGYTEAFF. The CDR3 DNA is TGTGCCAGTAGTATTTCCGGGTACACTGAAGCTTTCTTT.

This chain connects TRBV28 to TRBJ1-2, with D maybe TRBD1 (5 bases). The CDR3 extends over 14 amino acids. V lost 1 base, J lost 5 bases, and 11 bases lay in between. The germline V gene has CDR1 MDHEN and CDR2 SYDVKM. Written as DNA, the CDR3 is TGTGCCAGCAGTTTATTCTCAAGACAGTATGGCTACACCTTC. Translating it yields CASSLFSRQYGYTF.

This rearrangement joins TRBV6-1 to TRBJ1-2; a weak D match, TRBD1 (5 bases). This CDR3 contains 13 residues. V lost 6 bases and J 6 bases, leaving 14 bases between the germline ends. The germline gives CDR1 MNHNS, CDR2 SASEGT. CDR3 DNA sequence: TGTGCCAGCAGGGAGGGACTGTCCGATGGCTACACCTTC. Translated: CASREGLSDGYTF.